This passage covers 10 T cell receptor beta chains from one sample sequenced in a study of regulatory T cells in long-lasting Graves disease. Both iRepertoire HTBI primers and Arm-PCR of CDR3 regions were used to build the TCR beta libraries. In TCRdb, the multiplex PCR reads were re-called with MiXCR into one record per CDR3 protein. The sample has around 400,000 distinct CDR3 sequences, roughly 15% seen once; the top ten hold 20% to 25%. Time point denoted: newly diagnosed GD, antithyroid drugs for less than 3 months. With RNA extracted from PBMCs as input, the TCR library was made. This material consisted of peripheral blood mononuclear cells (PBMCs), taken at new diagnosis, from a patient treated with antithyroid drugs. The receptors come from a female donor with Graves disease.

This clonotype showed up many times. The CDR3 DNA reads TGTTCCTCAGCGGGTACAGATACGCAGTATTTT. Its protein is CSSAGTDTQYF. This rearrangement joins TRBV3-1 to TRBJ2-3; D may be TRBD2 (6 bases). Looked up from germline, CDR1 is LGHDT and CDR2 is YNNKEL (reference sequence). The CDR3 sequence is 11 residues long.

The genes are TRBV10-1 and TRBJ1-2; D unclear. The V gene lost 3 bases and the J gene lost 3 bases, with 8 bases spanning the gap. The germline V gene has CDR1 WNHNN and CDR2 SYGVQD (reference sequence). CDR3 length: 13 amino acids. CDR3: CASSESTDYGYTF. The CDR3 region has the DNA TGCGCCAGCAGTGAATCTACAGACTATGGCTACACCTTC.

This clonotype was detected many times. This chain links TRBV6-1 with TRBJ2-7, with D possibly TRBD2 on 6 matching bases. This CDR3 spans 16 amino acids. CDR1 and CDR2 (germline): MNHNS, SASEGT. V gave up 6 bases and J gave up 0 bases, with 18 bases separating them. Written as DNA, the CDR3 is TGTGCCAGCAGGCCTTCCGGGACTTCAAGCTCCTACGAGCAGTACTTC. Amino acid sequence: CASRPSGTSSSYEQYF.

At least ten counts were recorded for this clonotype. The rearrangement joins TRBV28 to TRBJ1-1, with D unresolved. V was shortened by 1 base and J by 3 bases, with 12 bases between the two germline ends. Germline CDR1 MDHEN, CDR2 SYDVKM. There are 15 residues in the CDR3. The CDR3 DNA sequence: TGTGCCAGCAGTTTATCGAAGGAGTTGTACACTGAAGCTTTCTTT. Translating gives CASSLSKELYTEAFF.

In this sample, this clonotype turned up a few times. One base away lies a much larger clone, so this may be a sequencing read error. V is TRBV7-9 and J is TRBJ2-7; TRBD2 is a possible D gene (6 bases). Germline CDR1 is SEHNR and CDR2 is FQNEAQ (reference sequence). This CDR3 is 13 amino acids long. V lost 5 bases and J lost 2, with 10 bases in between. The CDR3 here is CASSASAPYEQYF. The CDR3 DNA follows: TGTGCCAGCAGCGCTAGCGCGCCCTACGAGCAGTACTTC.

This clonotype has ten or more counts. The J gene is TRBJ2-1, the V gene TRBV11-2; 10 positions agree with TRBD2. V trimming: 5 bases; J trimming: 7 bases; junction bases outside the gene matches: 8. Germline V gene data show CDR1 as SGHAT and CDR2 as FQNNGV. There are 15 residues in the CDR3. The CDR3 sequence is CASSPGAGGLNEQFF. Written as DNA, the CDR3 is TGTGCCAGCAGCCCTGGAGCGGGAGGGCTGAATGAGCAGTTCTTC.

This clonotype was seen ten or more times. The chain employs TRBV12-3 or TRBV12-4 and TRBJ1-1, with unresolved D. The germline V and J ends were trimmed by 9 bases and 3 bases, with 20 bases remaining between them. The CDR3 covers 15 residues. The CDR3 region is CASRFRSAGDTEAFF. Here the CDR3 DNA reads TGTGCCAGTCGTTTCCGGTCGGCGGGCGACACTGAAGCTTTCTTT.

This clonotype was recorded many times. The V call is TRBV3-1, the J call TRBJ2-7, with D possibly matching TRBD2 (6 bases). This CDR3 comprises 13 residues. Per the germline V gene, CDR1 is LGHDT and CDR2 is YNNKEL (reference sequence). V dropped 2 bases and J dropped 7 bases, with 12 bases sitting between them. The CDR3 spells CASSQHRGREQYF. The CDR3 DNA follows: TGTGCCAGCAGCCAACATCGGGGGAGGGAGCAGTACTTC.

This clonotype was observed a handful of times. J is TRBJ2-3 and V is TRBV6-1; TRBD1 is a possible D gene (5 bases). CDR1 is MNHNS, CDR2 SASEGT, per germline. V lost 5 bases and J lost 6, with 12 bases in between. This CDR3 comprises 13 residues. The CDR3 region has the DNA TGTGCCAGCAGTCGGACAATCTCGGATACGCAGTATTTT. Translation: CASSRTISDTQYF.

A few counts support this clonotype. The rearrangement links TRBV3-1 to TRBJ1-5; no clear D gene. Germline V gene lookup returns CDR1 LGHDT and CDR2 YNNKEL (reference sequence). V was cut by 5 bases and J by 1 base, with 15 bases left in between. The CDR3 length is 16 residues. The CDR3 region is CASSSPLAGSNQPQHF. In DNA, the CDR3 is TGTGCCAGCAGCTCACCGCTTGCGGGGAGCAATCAGCCCCAGCATTTT.